This T cell receptor beta chain was identified in a study of early T cells in non-severe SARS-CoV-2 infection. Background on the study: Sequencing used unsorted whole-blood bulk RNA, so chains lack pairing.

Study-wide findings and caveats: In VDJdb matching, anti-spike CD8 responses were favored while private and CD4 specificities went missing.

This clonotype was picked up many times. Its specificity is unknown. Attached unique molecular identifiers marked individual cDNA molecules. Via MiXCR, TCRdb re-called the 5' RACE reads, giving one row per CDR3 protein. The table lists tens of thousands of distinct CDR3 sequences, about 9.3% of them singletons, with under 15% in the top ten. V was shortened by 1 base and J by 3 bases, with 9 bases between the two germline ends. The CDR3 is 13 residues long. CDR1 and CDR2 from the germline V gene are DFQATT and SNEGSKA (reference sequence). The source of this sequence is an adult who was a healthcare worker with PCR-confirmed SARS-CoV-2 infection or an uninfected control (not recorded which). Sequenced input: whole blood. This sequence joins TRBV20-1 and TRBJ1-1; D call uncertain. This CDR3 is CSARGGRDTEAFF. CDR3 DNA: TGCAGTGCTAGAGGTGGAAGGGACACTGAAGCTTTCTTT.